These T cell receptor beta chains were read from a single sample in a study of chemoradiotherapy in HPV16-positive cancers. Measured with immunoSEQ multiplex PCR; TCRdb has only the in-frame clones, and not every one. The sample lists approximately 10,000 clones, around 78% occurring once. Specimen collection occurred from a patient who underwent chemoradiotherapy. Source of these receptors: a human donor with HPV-associated anogenital cancer. Each CDR3 is given with its conserved first and last residue. D genes are given only for firm matches. Clone size appears in some rows only: once, few, many, or a class for an expanded clone.

V gene: TRBV11-3
D gene: NA
J gene: TRBJ1-6
clone size: NA
CDR3 protein: CASSGRDTQTGVPLHF
CDR3 DNA: TGTGCCAGCAGCGGTAGGGACACTCAAACGGGTGTACCCCTCCACTTT

V gene: TRBV7-2
D gene: TRBD1
J gene: TRBJ2-7
clone size: NA
CDR3 protein: CASSSGTGGHEQYF
CDR3 DNA: TGTGCCAGCAGCTCCGGGACAGGGGGCCACGAGCAGTACTTC

V gene: TRBV6-5
D gene: NA
J gene: TRBJ2-2
clone size: NA
CDR3 protein: CASRPQERWTGELFF
CDR3 DNA: TGTGCCAGCAGACCGCAGGAAAGGTGGACCGGGGAGCTGTTTTTT

V gene: TRBV19
D gene: NA
J gene: TRBJ2-2
clone size: NA
CDR3 protein: CASSIFSVNTGELFF
CDR3 DNA: TGTGCCAGTAGTATATTCTCGGTTAATACCGGGGAGCTGTTTTTT

V gene: TRBV6-5
D gene: NA
J gene: TRBJ2-4
clone size: NA
CDR3 protein: CASSYSAFLAKNIQYF
CDR3 DNA: TGTGCCAGCAGTTACTCAGCCTTTTTAGCCAAAAACATTCAGTACTTC

V gene: TRBV30
D gene: NA
J gene: TRBJ1-6
clone size: few
CDR3 protein: CAWSVRSGVPLHF
CDR3 DNA: TGTGCCTGGAGTGTACGTAGCGGCGTACCCCTCCACTTT

V gene: TRBV7-9
D gene: NA
J gene: TRBJ1-1
clone size: NA
CDR3 protein: CASSLDYWGEAEAFF
CDR3 DNA: TGTGCCAGCAGCTTAGATTACTGGGGAGAGGCTGAAGCTTTCTTT

V gene: TRBV6-5
D gene: TRBD2
J gene: TRBJ2-4
clone size: NA
CDR3 protein: CASSYSGGKIQYF
CDR3 DNA: TGTGCCAGCAGTTACTCGGGGGGGAAAATTCAGTACTTC

V gene: TRBV6-4
D gene: TRBD2
J gene: TRBJ2-1
clone size: NA
CDR3 protein: CASSATSGGASNEQFF
CDR3 DNA: TGTGCCAGCAGTGCCACTAGCGGGGGGGCCAGTAATGAGCAGTTCTTC

V gene: TRBV5-1
D gene: NA
J gene: TRBJ1-5
clone size: NA
CDR3 protein: CASSLNGAANQPQHF
CDR3 DNA: TGCGCCAGCAGCTTAAATGGGGCAGCCAATCAGCCCCAGCATTTT